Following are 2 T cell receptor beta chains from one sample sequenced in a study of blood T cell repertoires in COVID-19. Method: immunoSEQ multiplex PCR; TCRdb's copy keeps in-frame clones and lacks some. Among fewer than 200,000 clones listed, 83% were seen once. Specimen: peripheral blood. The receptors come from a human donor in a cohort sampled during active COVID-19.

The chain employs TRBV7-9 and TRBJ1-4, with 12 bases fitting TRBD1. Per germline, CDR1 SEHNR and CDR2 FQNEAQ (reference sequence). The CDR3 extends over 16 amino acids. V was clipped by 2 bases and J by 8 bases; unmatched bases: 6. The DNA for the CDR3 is TGTGCCAGCAGCTTAAAGGGGACAGGGGGCTTCGAAAAACTGTTTTTT. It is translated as CASSLKGTGGFEKLFF. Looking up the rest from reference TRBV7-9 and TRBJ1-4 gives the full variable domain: DTGVSQNPRHKITKRGQNVTFRCDPISEHNRLYWYRQTLGQGPEFLTYFQNEAQLEKSRLLSDRFSAERPKGSFSTLEIQRTEQGDSAMYLCASSLKGTGGFEKLFFGSGTQLSVL.

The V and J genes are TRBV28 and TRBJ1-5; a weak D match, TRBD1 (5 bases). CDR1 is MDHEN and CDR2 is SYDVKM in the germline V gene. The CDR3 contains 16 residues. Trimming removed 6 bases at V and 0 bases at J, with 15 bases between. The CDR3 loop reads CASSPRSGSSNQPQHF. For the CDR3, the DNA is TGTGCCAGCAGCCCCCGGTCAGGGTCTAGCAATCAGCCCCAGCATTTT.